A single sample gave rise to the 23 T cell receptor beta chains below, sequenced in a study of T cells after yellow fever vaccination. TCRdb recomputed calls from the 5' RACE reads with MiXCR, one row per CDR3 protein. The data show about 580,000 distinct CDR3 sequences, around a sixth seen once. This material consisted of PBMCs, taken 5 days after the first yellow fever vaccination. The receptors derive from a man aged 18 to 30 who received the YFV17D yellow fever vaccine.

This clonotype was found many times. The chain employs TRBV29-1 and TRBJ2-5; the D is unclear. The CDR3 has 11 residues. CDR1 and CDR2 from the germline V gene are SQVTM and ANQGSEA. V shed 7 bases and J shed 1 base, with 7 bases lying between them. CDR3 sequence reads: CSADPQETQYF. CDR3 nucleotides: TGCAGCGCGGACCCCCAAGAGACCCAGTACTTC.

In this sample, this clonotype turned up a few times. The CDR3 region has the DNA TGTGCCAGCAGTTTATTTACTAGAGACACCGGGGAGCTGTTTTTT. This gives the protein CASSLFTRDTGELFF. The rearrangement links TRBV12-3 or TRBV12-4 to TRBJ2-2; D possibly corresponds to TRBD2 (5 bases). The CDR3 spans 15 residues. The V end was cut by 2 bases, the J end by 3 bases, with 10 bases between.

This clonotype came up a few times. V and J are TRBV3-1 and TRBJ1-1; D is undetermined. The CDR3 totals 13 residues. Germline loops: CDR1 LGHDT, CDR2 YNNKEL (reference sequence). Between the trimmed V and J ends, which lost 0 bases and 3 bases, there was a span of 5 bases. CDR3 coding DNA: TGTGCCAGCAGCCAAGAGAGGTACACTGAAGCTTTCTTT. It specifies CASSQERYTEAFF.

This chain uses TRBV6-2 or TRBV6-3 with TRBJ1-5; unclear D gene. Germline assignment: CDR1 MNHEY and CDR2 SVGEGT. This CDR3 is 13 amino acids long. V was cut by 2 bases and J by 9 bases, with 11 bases left in between. In DNA form, the CDR3 reads TGTGCCAGCAGTTACAGTTTAAAGCGGCCCCAGCATTTT. This gives the protein CASSYSLKRPQHF.

The V call is TRBV5-6, the J call TRBJ2-3; 8 nucleotides match TRBD2. Germline V lookup: CDR1 SGHDT, CDR2 YYEEEE. The ends lost 4 bases at V and 3 bases at J; junction bases unmatched: 7. The CDR3 has 15 residues. The CDR3 spells CASSQPGLDTDTQYF. For the CDR3, the DNA is TGTGCCAGCAGCCAACCGGGACTAGATACAGATACGCAGTATTTT. Full variable domain (remainder filled in from reference TRBV5-6 and TRBJ2-3): DAGVTQSPTHLIKTRGQQVTLRCSPKSGHDTVSWYQQALGQGPQFIFQYYEEEERQRGNFPDRFSGHQFPNYSSELNVNALLLGDSALYLCASSQPGLDTDTQYFGPGTRLTVL.

Only a few counts were recorded for this clonotype. The chain joins TRBV7-9 to TRBJ2-1, with 7 nucleotides matching TRBD1. Germline V gene lookup returns CDR1 SEHNR and CDR2 FQNEAQ (reference sequence). V shed 2 bases, J shed 4 bases, and the junction held 2 bases outside the gene matches. The CDR3 consists of 14 residues. For the CDR3, the DNA is TGTGCCAGCAGCTTATTGGGACAGTACAATGAGCAGTTCTTC. Amino acid sequence: CASSLLGQYNEQFF.

V and J are TRBV7-9 and TRBJ2-1; TRBD2 is a possible D gene (6 bases). Germline V lookup: CDR1 SEHNR, CDR2 FQNEAQ (reference sequence). This CDR3 spans 16 amino acids. V shed 4 bases and J shed 8 bases, with 21 bases lying between them. This CDR3 reads CASSSLGGTRGDEQFF. CDR3 nucleotides: TGTGCCAGCAGCTCACTCGGGGGAACTCGGGGCGATGAGCAGTTCTTC.

This clonotype showed up just a few times. CDR3 residues: CASRRSLNTEAFF. CDR3 in DNA: TGCGCCAGCCGACGGAGTTTAAACACTGAAGCTTTCTTT. The genes are TRBV5-1 and TRBJ1-1; D not certain. This CDR3 region has 13 residues. Trimming shortened V by 7 bases and J by 2 bases, and 12 bases separated the two germline ends. Germline assignment: CDR1 SGHRS and CDR2 YFSETQ.

This clonotype came up once. V usage is TRBV10-3 and J usage is TRBJ2-5; D is ambiguous. CDR3 size: 13 residues. V dropped 2 bases and J dropped 6 bases, with 10 bases sitting between them. Germline V gene sequence: CDR1 ENHRY, CDR2 SYGVKD. The CDR3 DNA follows: TGTGCCATCAGTGAGCCTGGAGTGCAGACCCAGTACTTC. Protein: CAISEPGVQTQYF.

The gene calls are TRBV11-2 and TRBJ1-2; D gene uncertain. Trimming cost V 5 bases and J 6 bases, with 13 bases left between them. This CDR3 is built from 13 residues. CDR1 SGHAT and CDR2 FQNNGV come from the germline V gene. The DNA of the CDR3 is TGTGCCAGCAGCCCTATTTCGGTTGATGGCTACACCTTC. Protein sequence: CASSPISVDGYTF.

The V call is TRBV20-1, the J call TRBJ2-1; D may be TRBD1 (5 bases). The germline V and J ends were trimmed by 3 bases and 3 bases, with 15 bases remaining between them. The CDR3 contains 15 residues. The germline V gene encodes CDR1 DFQATT and CDR2 SNEGSKA (reference sequence). For the CDR3, the DNA is TGCAGTGCTAGTGGTGACAGCCCGTTCTACAATGAGCAGTTCTTC. It is translated as CSASGDSPFYNEQFF.

The CDR3 bases are TGCAGCGTAGCAACGGGAGGCGGCGAGCAGTACTTC. Translation: CSVATGGGEQYF. The chain is built from TRBV29-1 and TRBJ2-7; TRBD2 matches at 7 bases. The CDR3 spans 12 residues. Germline trimming cut 6 bases from V and 6 bases from J; bases unmatched to any gene: 8. The V gene's germline CDR1 is SQVTM and CDR2 ANQGSEA.

This clonotype appeared a few times. This chain links TRBV4-3 with TRBJ1-2; D is unresolved. V was pared by 0 bases and J by 7 bases, with 9 bases between. Germline V gene sequence: CDR1 LGHNA, CDR2 YSLEER. The CDR3 is 13 amino acids. The chain's CDR3 is CASSQDQAGGYTF. Written as DNA, the CDR3 is TGCGCCAGCAGCCAAGATCAAGCAGGTGGCTACACCTTC.

A few counts support this clonotype. This chain joins TRBV29-1 and TRBJ2-3, with TRBD1 as a possible D gene (5 bases). Germline V gene sequence: CDR1 SQVTM, CDR2 ANQGSEA. The CDR3 runs 12 residues. Trimming left V 3 bases short and J 3 bases short, with 7 bases between. The CDR3 loop is CSVDAGTDTQYF. The CDR3, as DNA: TGCAGCGTTGACGCAGGGACAGATACGCAGTATTTT.

This clonotype showed up many times. The chain carries TRBV5-1 and TRBJ1-2; 10 bases map to TRBD1. The V segment lost 4 bases and the J segment 8 bases; nucleotides outside the gene matches: 8. CDR3 length: 14 amino acids. Germline values: CDR1 SGHRS, CDR2 YFSETQ. CDR3 DNA: TGCGCCAGCAGCCCCGGAGGGACAGGGGTCGGCTACACCTTC. It translates to CASSPGGTGVGYTF. Full variable domain (missing parts from reference TRBV5-1 and TRBJ1-2): KAGVTQTPRYLIKTRGQQVTLSCSPISGHRSVSWYQQTPGQGLQFLFEYFSETQRNKGNFPGRFSGRQFSNSRSEMNVSTLELGDSALYLCASSPGGTGVGYTFGSGTRLTVV.

Ten or more counts support this clonotype. This chain links TRBV5-4 with TRBJ2-5; tentatively, D is TRBD2 (7 bases). The CDR3 is 13 amino acids. The germline V gene has CDR1 SGHNT and CDR2 YYREEE (reference sequence). V lost 3 bases and J 5 bases, leaving 11 bases between the germline ends. This CDR3 reads CASSYRGAETQYF. The CDR3 nucleotides are TGTGCCAGCAGCTACCGGGGGGCCGAGACCCAGTACTTC.

This chain uses TRBV10-3 with TRBJ2-2, with a weak D call TRBD1 (6 bases). Trimming took 6 bases from V and 2 from J, leaving 13 bases between them. The V gene's germline CDR1 is ENHRY and CDR2 SYGVKD. The CDR3 sequence is 15 residues long. Here the CDR3 DNA reads TGTGCCATCAGGACCGGGACACTCAACACCGGGGAGCTGTTTTTT. Translation gives CAIRTGTLNTGELFF.

This chain links TRBV12-3 or TRBV12-4 with TRBJ2-1, with TRBD2 matching 9 bases. This CDR3 spans 15 amino acids. J gave up 9 bases and V 6 bases, and 12 bases lay outside the gene matches. In nucleotides, the CDR3 is TGTGCCAGCAGCCCAAATATAGCGGGGGTTCCTGAGCAGTTCTTC. It codes for CASSPNIAGVPEQFF.

There are a few counts of this clonotype. The chain has TRBV7-2 and TRBJ1-2, with D perhaps TRBD1 (5 bases). Trimming left V 0 bases short and J 4 bases short, with 12 bases between. From germline, CDR1 is SGHTA and CDR2 FQGNSA. The CDR3 covers 15 residues. The DNA of the CDR3 is TGTGCCAGCAGCTTAGCGGTGGGGGTCAGCTATGGCTACACCTTC. Translating it yields CASSLAVGVSYGYTF.

The gene calls are TRBV20-1 and TRBJ2-7; tentatively, D is TRBD2 (5 bases). Germline lookup yields CDR1 DFQATT and CDR2 SNEGSKA (reference sequence). This CDR3 is 12 amino acids long. CDR3 region: CSPLGEDYEQYV. As DNA, the CDR3 is TGCAGCCCGCTGGGAGAGGACTACGAGCAGTACGTC.

The genes are TRBV29-1 and TRBJ2-4, with D perhaps matching TRBD2 (5 bases). Germline V gene data show CDR1 as SQVTM and CDR2 as ANQGSEA. This CDR3 has 15 amino acids. V was clipped by 4 bases and J by 0 bases, with 13 bases between them. CDR3 sequence reads: CSVVREDLAKNIQYF. CDR3 DNA sequence: TGCAGCGTTGTACGGGAAGATCTAGCCAAAAACATTCAGTACTTC. Complete variable domain (other parts from reference TRBV29-1 and TRBJ2-4): SAVISQKPSRDICQRGTSLTIQCQVDSQVTMMFWYRQQPGQSLTLIATANQGSEATYESGFVIDKFPISRPNLTFSTLTVSNMSPEDSSIYLCSVVREDLAKNIQYFGAGTRLSVL.

Only a few counts were recorded for this clonotype. This rearrangement joins TRBV5-6 to TRBJ2-1; 11 bases are shared with TRBD2. The V and J ends lost 1 base and 4 bases, in that order; junction bases with no gene match: 4. The germline gives CDR1 SGHDT, CDR2 YYEEEE. The CDR3 contains 16 residues. The CDR3 DNA sequence: TGTGCCAGCAGCTTGCCGGGACTAGCGGCTTACAATGAGCAGTTCTTC. Its protein is CASSLPGLAAYNEQFF.

The table lists this clonotype with a few counts. The chain has TRBV5-4 and TRBJ2-1, with D uncertain. The CDR3 totals 13 residues. Trimming removed 2 bases at V and 3 bases at J, with 6 bases between. CDR1 is SGHNT and CDR2 is YYREEE in the germline V gene (reference sequence). CDR3 DNA sequence: TGTGCCAGCAGCTTCCCCAGCTACAATGAGCAGTTCTTC. This encodes CASSFPSYNEQFF. The whole variable domain, remainder taken from reference TRBV5-4 and TRBJ2-1, is ETGVTQSPTHLIKTRGQQVTLRCSSQSGHNTVSWYQQALGQGPQFIFQYYREEENGRGNFPPRFSGLQFPNYSSELNVNALELDDSALYLCASSFPSYNEQFFGPGTRLTVL.